This TCR beta chain was identified during a study of identical twins. Template switching added a universal primer site; cDNA carried unique molecular identifiers. TCRdb used MiXCR to reprocess the 5' RACE reads, holding one entry per CDR3 protein. This table has about 1.7 million distinct CDR3 sequences, less than 40% appearing once. V lost 1 base, J lost 8 bases, and 5 bases lay in between. The CDR3 is 12 amino acids. Germline assignment: CDR1 MGHRA and CDR2 YSYEKL. Findings and limits, study-wide: Twins' surplus sharing was weaker for beta out-of-frame sequences.

Of note for this clonotype: The antigen is not known.

Only healthy Caucasians were included as donors. The chain uses TRBV4-1 and TRBJ2-2; tentatively, D is TRBD2 (5 bases). Sample: cord blood. The source of this sequence is a newborn girl in good health. The CDR3 coding sequence is TGCGCCAGCAGCCAAGGACTAGGGGAGCTGTTTTTT. Encoded protein: CASSQGLGELFF.